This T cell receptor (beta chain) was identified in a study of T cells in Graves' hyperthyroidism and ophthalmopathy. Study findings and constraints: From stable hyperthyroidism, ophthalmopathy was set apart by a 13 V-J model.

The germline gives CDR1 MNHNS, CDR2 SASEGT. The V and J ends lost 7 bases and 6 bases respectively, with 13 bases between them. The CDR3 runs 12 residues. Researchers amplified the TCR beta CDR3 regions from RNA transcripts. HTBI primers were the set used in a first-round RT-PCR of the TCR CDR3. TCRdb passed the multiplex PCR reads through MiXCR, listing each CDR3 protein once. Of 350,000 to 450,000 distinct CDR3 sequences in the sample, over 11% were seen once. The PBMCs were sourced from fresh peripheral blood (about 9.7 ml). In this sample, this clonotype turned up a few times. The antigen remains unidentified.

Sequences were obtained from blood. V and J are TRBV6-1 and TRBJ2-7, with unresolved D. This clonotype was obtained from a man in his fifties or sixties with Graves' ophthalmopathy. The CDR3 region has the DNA TGTGCCAGCACCTCAGAGGTATCCGAGCAGTACTTC. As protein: CASTSEVSEQYF.